This T cell receptor (beta chain) was found in a study of shared clonotypes between healthy human individuals. Study details: Donors had three CD4 naive, three CD4 memory, two CD8 naive and one CD8 memory plate apiece.

Only CD45RO-negative cells positively selected for CCR7 counted as naive CD8 cells, so terminally differentiated effector memory CD45RA+ cells were excluded. Method: immunoSEQ multiplex PCR; TCRdb's copy keeps in-frame clones and lacks some. The sample shows hundreds of thousands of clones, roughly 95% of them seen only once. CDR3 size: 17 residues. V lost 0 bases to trimming and J lost 4 bases; unmatched junction nucleotides: 10. Germline V gene lookup returns CDR1 SGHVS and CDR2 FQNEAQ. The TCR sequence derives from a woman aged 25 to 45 in good health. V gene TRBV7-8 combines with J gene TRBJ2-3; 7 bases are a match to TRBD2. Specimen: naive CD8+ T cells sorted from blood. This chain's CDR3 is CASSLALSAGVADTQYF. In DNA form, the CDR3 reads TGTGCCAGCAGCTTAGCGCTGTCGGCGGGAGTAGCAGATACGCAGTATTTT.